This entry is about one T cell receptor (beta chain). Its antigen is as yet unknown. TCRdb re-called the reads through MiXCR, storing one row per CDR3 protein. The sample yields some 680,000 distinct CDR3 sequences, 35% seen once. The data were taken from a study of T cell repertoires in cytomegalovirus infection. About the study: Matching HLA type and CMV infection were both indicated by public TCR beta signatures. The study's findings and limits: Ex vivo responses were dominated by HLA-C-restricted CMV-specific TCR beta clonotypes.

Germline CDR1 is PRHDT and CDR2 is FYEKMQ (reference sequence). V was pared by 3 bases and J by 1 base, with 13 bases between. The length of the CDR3 is 16 residues. This clonotype was obtained from a human donor in good health (CMV status not recorded). Some clones in this sample may be carry-over from other donors' samples. This chain joins TRBV13 and TRBJ2-4, with D perhaps matching TRBD1 (5 bases). The sample comprised PBMCs. In DNA form, the CDR3 reads TGTGCCAGCAGCTTTCAGGGTGCGAAGGCCAAAAACATTCAGTACTTC. Its translation is CASSFQGAKAKNIQYF.